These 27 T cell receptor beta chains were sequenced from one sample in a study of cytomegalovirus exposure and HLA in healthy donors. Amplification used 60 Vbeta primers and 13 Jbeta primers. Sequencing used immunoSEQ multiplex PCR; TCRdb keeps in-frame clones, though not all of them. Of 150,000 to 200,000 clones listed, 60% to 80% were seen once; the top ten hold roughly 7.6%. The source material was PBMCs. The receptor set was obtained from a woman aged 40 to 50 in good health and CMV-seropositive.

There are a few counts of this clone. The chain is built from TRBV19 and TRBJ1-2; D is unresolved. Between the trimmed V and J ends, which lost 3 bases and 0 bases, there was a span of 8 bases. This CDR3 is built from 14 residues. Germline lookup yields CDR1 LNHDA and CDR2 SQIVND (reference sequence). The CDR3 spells CASSISSANYGYTF. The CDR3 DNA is TGTGCCAGTAGTATTTCTTCGGCTAACTATGGCTACACCTTC.

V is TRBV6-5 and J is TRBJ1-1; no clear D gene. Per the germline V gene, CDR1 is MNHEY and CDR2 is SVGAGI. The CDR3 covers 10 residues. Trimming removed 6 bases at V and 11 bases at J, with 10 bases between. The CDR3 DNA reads TGTGCCAGCAGGGAGGTAACGGCTTTCTTT. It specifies CASREVTAFF.

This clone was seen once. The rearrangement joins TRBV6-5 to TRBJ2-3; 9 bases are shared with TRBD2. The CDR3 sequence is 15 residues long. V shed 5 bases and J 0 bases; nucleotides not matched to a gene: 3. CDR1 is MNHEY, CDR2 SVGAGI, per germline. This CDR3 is CASSGLAPSTDTQYF. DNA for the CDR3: TGTGCCAGCAGTGGACTAGCGCCTAGCACAGATACGCAGTATTTT.

Written as DNA, the CDR3 is TGTGCCAGCAGTCGGCCAGGGGAGTTACTCGAGCAGTACTTC. Translation gives CASSRPGELLEQYF. The rearrangement joins TRBV6-5 to TRBJ2-7; possible D gene TRBD1, 6 bases. Germline V CDR1 and CDR2: MNHEY, SVGAGI. The CDR3 contains 14 residues. Trimming pared 5 bases from V and 6 bases from J, leaving 17 bases between.

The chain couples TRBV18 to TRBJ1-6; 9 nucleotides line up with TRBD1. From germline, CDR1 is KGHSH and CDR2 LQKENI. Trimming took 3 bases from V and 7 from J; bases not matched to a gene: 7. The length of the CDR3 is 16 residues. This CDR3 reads CASSPNSQGANSPLHF. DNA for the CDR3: TGTGCCAGCTCACCGAACTCACAGGGGGCGAATTCACCCCTCCACTTT.

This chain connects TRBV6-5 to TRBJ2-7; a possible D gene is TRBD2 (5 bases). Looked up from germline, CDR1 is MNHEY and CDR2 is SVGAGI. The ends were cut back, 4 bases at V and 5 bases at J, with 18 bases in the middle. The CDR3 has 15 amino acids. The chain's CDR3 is CASSSPRVARHEQYF. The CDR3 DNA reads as TGTGCCAGCAGTTCCCCGAGGGTAGCTAGGCACGAGCAGTACTTC.

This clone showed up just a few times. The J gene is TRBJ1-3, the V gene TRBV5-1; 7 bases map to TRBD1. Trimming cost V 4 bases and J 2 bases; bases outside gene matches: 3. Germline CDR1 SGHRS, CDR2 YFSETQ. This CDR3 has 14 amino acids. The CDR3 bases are TGCGCCAGCAGCGAAGGGACAGCTGGAAACACCATATATTTT. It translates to CASSEGTAGNTIYF.

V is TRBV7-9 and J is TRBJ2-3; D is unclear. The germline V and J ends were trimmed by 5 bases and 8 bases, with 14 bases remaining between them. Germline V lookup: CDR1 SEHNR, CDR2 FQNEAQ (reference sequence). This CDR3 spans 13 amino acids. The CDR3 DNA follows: TGTGCCAGCAGCGTCCCGTGGTCCGGTACGCAGTATTTT. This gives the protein CASSVPWSGTQYF.

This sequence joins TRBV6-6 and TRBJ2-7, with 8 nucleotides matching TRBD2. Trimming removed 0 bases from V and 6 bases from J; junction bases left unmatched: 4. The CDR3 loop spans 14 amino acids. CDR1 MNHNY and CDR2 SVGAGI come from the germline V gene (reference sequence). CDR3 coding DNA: TGTGCCAGCAGTTACTCGACCGGGGGGGGCGAGCAGTACTTC. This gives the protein CASSYSTGGGEQYF.

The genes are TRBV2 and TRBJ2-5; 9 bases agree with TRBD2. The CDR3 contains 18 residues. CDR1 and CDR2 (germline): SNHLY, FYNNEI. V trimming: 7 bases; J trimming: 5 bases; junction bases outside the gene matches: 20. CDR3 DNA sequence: TGTGCCAGCAATCAAGCGGGAGGCCCAATATTGAGGCGGGAGACCCAGTACTTC. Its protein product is CASNQAGGPILRRETQYF.

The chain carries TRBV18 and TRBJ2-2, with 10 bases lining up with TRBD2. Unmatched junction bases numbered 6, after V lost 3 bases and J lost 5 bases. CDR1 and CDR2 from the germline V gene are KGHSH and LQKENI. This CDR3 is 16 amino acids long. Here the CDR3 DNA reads TGTGCCAGCTCACCGCAAGCTAGCGGGAGTACCGGGGAGCTGTTTTTT. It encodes CASSPQASGSTGELFF.

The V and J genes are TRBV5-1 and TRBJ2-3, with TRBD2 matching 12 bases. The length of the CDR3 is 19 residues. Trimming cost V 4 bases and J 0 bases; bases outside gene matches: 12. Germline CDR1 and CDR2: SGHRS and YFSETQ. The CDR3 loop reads CASSGNLAGGPLSTDTQYF. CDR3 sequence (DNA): TGCGCCAGCAGCGGAAATCTAGCGGGAGGGCCGTTGAGCACAGATACGCAGTATTTT. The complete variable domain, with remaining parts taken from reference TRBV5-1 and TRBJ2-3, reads KAGVTQTPRYLIKTRGQQVTLSCSPISGHRSVSWYQQTPGQGLQFLFEYFSETQRNKGNFPGRFSGRQFSNSRSEMNVSTLELGDSALYLCASSGNLAGGPLSTDTQYFGPGTRLTVL.

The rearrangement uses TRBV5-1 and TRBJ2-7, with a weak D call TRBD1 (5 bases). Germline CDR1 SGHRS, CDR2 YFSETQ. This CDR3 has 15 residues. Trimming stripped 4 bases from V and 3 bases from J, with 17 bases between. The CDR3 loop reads CASSLSTDGYYEQYF. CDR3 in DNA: TGCGCCAGCAGCCTCTCGACAGATGGCTACTACGAGCAGTACTTC. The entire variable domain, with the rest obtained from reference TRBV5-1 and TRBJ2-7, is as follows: KAGVTQTPRYLIKTRGQQVTLSCSPISGHRSVSWYQQTPGQGLQFLFEYFSETQRNKGNFPGRFSGRQFSNSRSEMNVSTLELGDSALYLCASSLSTDGYYEQYFGPGTRLTVT.

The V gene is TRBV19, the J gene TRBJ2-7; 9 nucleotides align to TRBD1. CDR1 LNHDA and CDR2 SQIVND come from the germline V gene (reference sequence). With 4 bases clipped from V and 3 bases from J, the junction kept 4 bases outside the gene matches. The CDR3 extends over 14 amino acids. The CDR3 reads CASSTRTGDYEQYF. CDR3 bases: TGTGCCAGTAGTACCCGGACAGGGGACTACGAGCAGTACTTC. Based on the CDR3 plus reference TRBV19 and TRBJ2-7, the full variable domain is DGGITQSPKYLFRKEGQNVTLSCEQNLNHDAMYWYRQDPGQGLRLIYYSQIVNDFQKGDIAEGYSVSREKKESFPLTVTSAQKNPTAFYLCASSTRTGDYEQYFGPGTRLTVT.

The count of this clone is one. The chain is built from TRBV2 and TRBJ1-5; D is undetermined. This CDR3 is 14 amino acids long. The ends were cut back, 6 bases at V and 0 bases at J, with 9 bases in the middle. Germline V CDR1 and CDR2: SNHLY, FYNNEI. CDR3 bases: TGTGCCAGCAGCATGGACTCTAGCAATCAGCCCCAGCATTTT. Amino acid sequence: CASSMDSSNQPQHF.

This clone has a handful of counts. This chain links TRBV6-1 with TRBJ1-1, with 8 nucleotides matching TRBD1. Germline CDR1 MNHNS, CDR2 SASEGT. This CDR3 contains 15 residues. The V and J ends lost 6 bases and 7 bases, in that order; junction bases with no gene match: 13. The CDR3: CASRKPGQAACEAFF. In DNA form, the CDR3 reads TGTGCCAGCAGGAAACCGGGACAGGCCGCGTGTGAAGCTTTCTTT.

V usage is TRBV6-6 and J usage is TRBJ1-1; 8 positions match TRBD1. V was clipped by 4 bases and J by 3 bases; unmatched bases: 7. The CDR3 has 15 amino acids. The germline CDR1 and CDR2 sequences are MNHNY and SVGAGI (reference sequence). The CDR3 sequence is CASSSQGARYTEAFF. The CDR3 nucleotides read TGTGCCAGCAGTTCTCAGGGGGCGAGGTACACTGAAGCTTTCTTT.

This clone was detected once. CDR3 DNA: TGTGCCAGCAGACGCCATCGTAGGGGTTCATACACCTACGAGCAGTACTTC. It translates to CASRRHRRGSYTYEQYF. The chain couples TRBV28 to TRBJ2-7, with a weak D call TRBD1 (5 bases). V shed 6 bases and J shed 2 bases, with 23 bases lying between them. The CDR3 length is 17 residues. Germline V gene sequence: CDR1 MDHEN, CDR2 SYDVKM.

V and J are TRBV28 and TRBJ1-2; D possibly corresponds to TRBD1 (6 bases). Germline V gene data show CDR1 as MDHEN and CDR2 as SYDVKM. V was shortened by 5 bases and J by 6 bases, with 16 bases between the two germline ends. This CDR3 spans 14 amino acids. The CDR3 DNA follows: TGTGCCAGCAGTCTCTACGGGGGGCTGCATGGCTACACCTTC. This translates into CASSLYGGLHGYTF.

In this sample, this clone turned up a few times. The CDR3 DNA is TGTGCCAGCTCAGACATGAGCTCTGGAAACACCATATATTTT. It encodes CASSDMSSGNTIYF. V and J are TRBV18 and TRBJ1-3; no clear D. This CDR3 has 14 residues. Per the germline V gene, CDR1 is KGHSH and CDR2 is LQKENI. V was pared by 5 bases and J by 0 bases, with 8 bases between.

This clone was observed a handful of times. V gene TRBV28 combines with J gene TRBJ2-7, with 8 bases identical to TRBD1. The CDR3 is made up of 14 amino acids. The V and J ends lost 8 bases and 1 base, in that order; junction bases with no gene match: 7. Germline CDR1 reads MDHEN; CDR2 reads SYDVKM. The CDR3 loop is CASRPTGASYEQYF. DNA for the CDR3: TGTGCCAGCCGCCCGACAGGGGCATCCTACGAGCAGTACTTC.

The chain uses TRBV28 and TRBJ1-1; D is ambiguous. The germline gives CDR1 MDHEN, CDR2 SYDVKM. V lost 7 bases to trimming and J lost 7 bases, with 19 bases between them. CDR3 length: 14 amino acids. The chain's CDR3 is CASKYADLNFEAFF. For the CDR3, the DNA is TGTGCCAGCAAGTACGCGGACTTGAACTTTGAAGCTTTCTTT. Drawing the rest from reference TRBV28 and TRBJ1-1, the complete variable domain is DVKVTQSSRYLVKRTGEKVFLECVQDMDHENMFWYRQDPGLGLRLIYFSYDVKMKEKGDIPEGYSVSREKKERFSLILESASTNQTSMYLCASKYADLNFEAFFGQGTRLTVV.

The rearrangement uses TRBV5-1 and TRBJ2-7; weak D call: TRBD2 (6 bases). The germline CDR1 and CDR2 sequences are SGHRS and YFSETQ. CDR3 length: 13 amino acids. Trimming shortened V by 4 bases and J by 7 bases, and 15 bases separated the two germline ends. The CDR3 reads CASSPQGGGEQYF. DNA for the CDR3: TGCGCCAGCAGCCCCCAGGGAGGAGGGGAGCAGTACTTC.

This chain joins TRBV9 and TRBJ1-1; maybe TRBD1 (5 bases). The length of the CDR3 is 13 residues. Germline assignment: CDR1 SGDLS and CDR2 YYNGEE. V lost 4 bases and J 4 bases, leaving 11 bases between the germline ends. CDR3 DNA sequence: TGTGCCAGCAGCACCGGGCAGGGCACTGAAGCTTTCTTT. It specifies CASSTGQGTEAFF.

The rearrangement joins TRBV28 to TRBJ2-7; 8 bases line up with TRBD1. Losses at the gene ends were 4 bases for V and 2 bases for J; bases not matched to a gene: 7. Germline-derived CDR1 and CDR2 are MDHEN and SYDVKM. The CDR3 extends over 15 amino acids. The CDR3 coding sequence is TGTGCCAGCAGTTCGACAGGGGTTGGAACCTACGAGCAGTACTTC. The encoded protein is CASSSTGVGTYEQYF.

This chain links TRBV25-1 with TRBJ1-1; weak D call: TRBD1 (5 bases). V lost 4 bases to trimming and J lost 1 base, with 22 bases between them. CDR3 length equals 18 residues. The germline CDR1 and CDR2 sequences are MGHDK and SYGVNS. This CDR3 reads CASSASRVGGGSNTEAFF. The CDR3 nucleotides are TGTGCCAGCAGTGCCTCTCGGGTCGGTGGGGGGTCGAACACTGAAGCTTTCTTT.

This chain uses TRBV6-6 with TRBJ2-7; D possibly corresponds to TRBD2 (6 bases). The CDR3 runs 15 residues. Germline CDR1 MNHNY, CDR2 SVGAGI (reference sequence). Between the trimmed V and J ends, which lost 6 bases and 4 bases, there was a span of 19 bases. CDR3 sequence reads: CASSRPGSQSYEQYF. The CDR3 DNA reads TGTGCCAGCAGCCGCCCCGGGAGTCAATCATACGAGCAGTACTTC.